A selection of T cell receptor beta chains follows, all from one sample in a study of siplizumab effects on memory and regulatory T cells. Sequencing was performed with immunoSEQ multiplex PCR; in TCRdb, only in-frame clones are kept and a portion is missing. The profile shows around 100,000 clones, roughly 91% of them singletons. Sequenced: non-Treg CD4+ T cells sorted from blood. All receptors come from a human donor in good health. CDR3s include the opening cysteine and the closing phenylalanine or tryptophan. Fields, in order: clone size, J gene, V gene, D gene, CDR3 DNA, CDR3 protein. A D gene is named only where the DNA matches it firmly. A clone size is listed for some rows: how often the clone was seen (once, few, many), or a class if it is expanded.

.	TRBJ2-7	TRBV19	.	TGTGCCAGTAACACACGGGACTCTCCCTACGAGCAGTACTTC	CASNTRDSPYEQYF
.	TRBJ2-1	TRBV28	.	TGTGCCAGCAGTTTACGATCGGAGAATGAGCAGTTCTTC	CASSLRSENEQFF
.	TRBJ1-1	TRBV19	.	TGTGCCAGTAGTATAGGGGGGTTCCTCATGAACACTGAAGCTTTCTTT	CASSIGGFLMNTEAFF
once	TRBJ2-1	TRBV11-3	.	TGTGCCAGCAGCTTAGATCAACGGAGCTACAATGAGCAGTTCTTC	CASSLDQRSYNEQFF
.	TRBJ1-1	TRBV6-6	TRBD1	TGTGCCGGCCGGGACAGGGGGCCGAACACTGAAGCTTTCTTT	CAGRDRGPNTEAFF
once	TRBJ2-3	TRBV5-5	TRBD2	TGTGCCAGCAGCTTGCTAGCGGGAGAGAGGCAGTATTTT	CASSLLAGERQYF
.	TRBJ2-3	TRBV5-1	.	TGCGCCAGCAGCTTGTCCGCATTCACAGATACGCAGTATTTT	CASSLSAFTDTQYF
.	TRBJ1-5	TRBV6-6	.	TGTGCCAGCAGAGCTAGTTTTAGCAATCAGCCCCAGCATTTT	CASRASFSNQPQHF
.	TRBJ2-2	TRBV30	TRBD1	TGTGCCTGGAGAAGACAGGGCGTCGGGGAGCTGTTTTTT	CAWRRQGVGELFF
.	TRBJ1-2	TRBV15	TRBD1	TGTGCCACCAGCAGGCCGGACAGGGGGCTGGACTATGGCTACACCTTC	CATSRPDRGLDYGYTF
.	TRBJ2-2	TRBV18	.	TGTGCCAGCTCGCCGAGTATGGAAGGGTCCGGGGAGCTGTTTTTT	CASSPSMEGSGELFF
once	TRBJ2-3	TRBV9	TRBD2	TGTGCCAGCAGCGGAGCGGGAGGGGCAGATACGCAGTATTTT	CASSGAGGADTQYF
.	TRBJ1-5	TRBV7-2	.	TGTGCCAGCAGCTCTTCCGACTCCTCCAATCAGCCCCAGCATTTT	CASSSSDSSNQPQHF
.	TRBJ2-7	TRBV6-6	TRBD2	TGTGCCAGCAGTTACTCGGCGGGAGCCTACGAGCAGTACTTC	CASSYSAGAYEQYF
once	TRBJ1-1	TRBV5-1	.	TGCGCCAGCAGGACCCGGGGGTTGGGAGACACTGAAGCTTTCTTT	CASRTRGLGDTEAFF
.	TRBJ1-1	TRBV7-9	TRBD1	TGTGCCAGCAGCTCGGACAGGGGGACTGAAGCTTTCTTT	CASSSDRGTEAFF
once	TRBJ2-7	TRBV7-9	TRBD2	TGTGCCAGCACCAGAGGGAGGGGAGACGACGAGCAGTACTTC	CASTRGRGDDEQYF
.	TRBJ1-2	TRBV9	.	TGTGCCAGCAGCGTCTCGGATGGCTACACCTTC	CASSVSDGYTF
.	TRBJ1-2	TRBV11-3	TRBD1	TGTGCCAGCAGCTTAGCCCCGACAGGGTATGGCTACACCTTC	CASSLAPTGYGYTF
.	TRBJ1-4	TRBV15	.	TGTGCCACCAGCAGAGACCTCTTGGGCGTGACAACTAATGAAAAACTGTTTTTT	CATSRDLLGVTTNEKLFF